A single sample gave rise to the 25 T cell receptor beta chains below, sequenced in a study of CD8 T cells in Susac syndrome. Random hexamers were used to reverse transcribe roughly 0.45 to 1 ug of RNA. TCRdb itself ran the immunoSEQ multiplex PCR reads through MiXCR, one entry per CDR3 protein. The data hold about 400,000 distinct CDR3 sequences, with around 83% observed a single time. The sample taken for sequencing was CD8+ T cells from PBMCs. These TCRs come from a human donor with multiple sclerosis.

The gene calls are TRBV7-9 and TRBJ2-7, with 9 nucleotides matching TRBD1. CDR1 and CDR2 from the germline V gene are SEHNR and FQNEAQ (reference sequence). The CDR3 is made up of 14 amino acids. V lost 5 bases, J lost 5 bases, and 7 bases stayed unmatched. The CDR3 DNA reads as TGTGCCAGCAGCGCCGCTGGACAGGGGAACGAGCAGTACTTC. As protein: CASSAAGQGNEQYF.

The chain employs TRBV5-1 and TRBJ1-6; D not resolved. Trimming removed 4 bases from V and 10 bases from J, with 24 bases in between. The length of the CDR3 is 17 residues. Germline CDR1 reads SGHRS; CDR2 reads YFSETQ. The CDR3 is CASSDPLLGPGESPLHF. The DNA for the CDR3 is TGCGCCAGCAGCGATCCGCTTTTGGGTCCCGGCGAGTCACCCCTCCACTTT.

The J gene is TRBJ2-7, the V gene TRBV12-3 or TRBV12-4; D gene ambiguous. Trimming removed 4 bases from V and 6 bases from J, with 7 bases in between. CDR3 length: 11 amino acids. The CDR3 is CASSSGSEQYF. The CDR3 bases are TGTGCCAGCAGTTCGGGTTCCGAGCAGTACTTC.

The gene calls are TRBV6-5 and TRBJ2-1; D is perhaps TRBD1 (6 bases). Deletions cut 1 base from V and 5 bases from J, with 15 bases between. This CDR3 spans 16 amino acids. Germline V lookup: CDR1 MNHEY, CDR2 SVGAGI. As DNA, the CDR3 is TGTGCCAGCAGTTACTTCGCCCAGGGGCCCAACAATGAGCAGTTCTTC. It translates to CASSYFAQGPNNEQFF.

This clonotype was found a few times. V usage is TRBV6-5 and J usage is TRBJ2-7, with D unresolved. This CDR3 comprises 15 residues. V gave up 0 bases and J gave up 3 bases, with 12 bases separating them. Germline V gene data show CDR1 as MNHEY and CDR2 as SVGAGI. CDR3 bases: TGTGCCAGCAGTTACTCCCGCGGAACTAACTACGAGCAGTACTTC. Translation: CASSYSRGTNYEQYF.

In nucleotides, the CDR3 is TGTGCCAGCAGCCAAGAAAAGGGCAGGATCAATCAGCCCCAGCATTTT. Its translation is CASSQEKGRINQPQHF. The gene calls are TRBV4-2 and TRBJ1-5; D is undetermined. With 0 bases removed from V and 3 bases from J, the gap between germline ends came to 12 bases. The CDR3 spans 16 residues. Germline V lookup: CDR1 LGHNA, CDR2 YNFKEQ.

This clonotype came up many times. The gene calls are TRBV6-6 and TRBJ1-2; 9 bases are shared with TRBD1. The CDR3 totals 14 residues. Losses at the gene ends were 2 bases for V and 8 bases for J; bases not matched to a gene: 6. Per the germline V gene, CDR1 is MNHNY and CDR2 is SVGAGI (reference sequence). The CDR3 DNA is TGTGCCAGCAGTTACCCGGGACAGGGAAACGGCTACACCTTC. Its translation is CASSYPGQGNGYTF.

The rearrangement uses TRBV28 and TRBJ2-1, with TRBD2 matching over 11 bases. The CDR3 extends over 12 amino acids. V lost 10 bases, J lost 6 bases, and 2 bases stayed unmatched. CDR1 is MDHEN, CDR2 SYDVKM, per germline. CDR3 amino acids: CATLAGANEQFF. Written as DNA, the CDR3 is TGTGCCACACTAGCGGGAGCCAATGAGCAGTTCTTC. The variable domain in full, with the rest retrieved from reference TRBV28 and TRBJ2-1, is DVKVTQSSRYLVKRTGEKVFLECVQDMDHENMFWYRQDPGLGLRLIYFSYDVKMKEKGDIPEGYSVSREKKERFSLILESASTNQTSMYLCATLAGANEQFFGPGTRLTVL.

This chain connects TRBV6-5 to TRBJ1-1; 9 bases are a match to TRBD1. Unmatched junction bases numbered 13, after V lost 1 base and J lost 1 base. The CDR3 loop spans 19 amino acids. Germline V gene sequence: CDR1 MNHEY, CDR2 SVGAGI. The CDR3 nucleotides are TGTGCCAGCAGTTACTTTCCCATCGACAGGGGGAAAGGGAACACTGAAGCTTTCTTT. Its protein is CASSYFPIDRGKGNTEAFF.

The V and J genes are TRBV19 and TRBJ2-3, with 10 nucleotides matching TRBD2. V lost 2 bases and J lost 6; bases outside the gene matches: 8. Germline CDR1 and CDR2: LNHDA and SQIVND (reference sequence). The CDR3 contains 16 residues. The CDR3 sequence is CASSIFPSGSGDTQYF. The CDR3 region has the DNA TGTGCCAGTAGTATATTTCCTAGCGGGAGTGGTGATACGCAGTATTTT.

This clonotype occurred once. This rearrangement joins TRBV12-3 or TRBV12-4 to TRBJ2-5; 10 bases match TRBD1. V lost 6 bases and J lost 4; bases outside the gene matches: 5. This CDR3 is 14 amino acids long. CDR3 DNA: TGTGCCAGCAGCCGCGACAGGGGGCCAGAGACCCAGTACTTC. The encoded protein is CASSRDRGPETQYF.

This clonotype was seen a few times. This sequence joins TRBV11-2 and TRBJ2-7, with 7 bases that match TRBD2. The trim removed 8 bases at V and 2 bases at J, leaving 3 bases unmatched. The germline V gene encodes CDR1 SGHAT and CDR2 FQNNGV. The CDR3 sequence is 12 residues long. This chain's CDR3 is CASVAGAYEQYF. In nucleotides, the CDR3 is TGTGCCAGCGTTGCGGGGGCCTACGAGCAGTACTTC.

In this sample, this clonotype turned up once. J is TRBJ2-3 and V is TRBV6-1, with TRBD2 identical over 8 bases. V trimming: 2 bases; J trimming: 0 bases; junction bases outside the gene matches: 7. In germline, CDR1 is MNHNS, CDR2 SASEGT. This CDR3 has 17 amino acids. The CDR3 loop reads CASSETAGVGSTDTQYF. Written as DNA, the CDR3 is TGTGCCAGCAGTGAAACAGCGGGGGTCGGGAGCACAGATACGCAGTATTTT.

A single count supports this clonotype. V is TRBV27 and J is TRBJ2-3; TRBD1 matches at 11 bases. This CDR3 has 16 residues. CDR1 is MNHEY and CDR2 is SMNVEV in the germline V gene (reference sequence). Trimming removed 3 bases from V and 2 bases from J; junction bases left unmatched: 4. The chain's CDR3 is CASSLPGQGDTDTQYF. The CDR3 DNA is TGTGCCAGCAGTTTGCCGGGACAGGGGGACACAGATACGCAGTATTTT.

The V and J genes are TRBV11-2 and TRBJ2-7, with TRBD2 matching 7 bases. From germline, CDR1 is SGHAT and CDR2 FQNNGV. This CDR3 has 15 amino acids. J was trimmed by 3 bases and V by 5 bases; bases with no gene match: 10. The CDR3 protein is CASSPWRRGNYEQYF. Written as DNA, the CDR3 is TGTGCCAGCAGCCCTTGGCGGCGGGGGAACTACGAGCAGTACTTC.

The chain employs TRBV19 and TRBJ2-7, with D unclear. In germline, CDR1 is LNHDA, CDR2 SQIVND (reference sequence). There are 13 residues in the CDR3. V was pared by 3 bases and J by 4 bases, with 10 bases between. CDR3: CASSMALVYEQYF. CDR3 nucleotide sequence: TGTGCCAGTAGTATGGCCCTTGTATACGAGCAGTACTTC. Full variable domain (outside the CDR3, taken from reference TRBV19 and TRBJ2-7): DGGITQSPKYLFRKEGQNVTLSCEQNLNHDAMYWYRQDPGQGLRLIYYSQIVNDFQKGDIAEGYSVSREKKESFPLTVTSAQKNPTAFYLCASSMALVYEQYFGPGTRLTVT.

The rearrangement links TRBV2 to TRBJ2-1, with D unclear. CDR3 length: 15 amino acids. Trimming took 0 bases from V and 3 from J, leaving 9 bases between them. CDR1 and CDR2 from the germline V gene are SNHLY and FYNNEI. In DNA form, the CDR3 reads TGTGCCAGCAGTGAAGCGCGGCAGTTCTACAATGAGCAGTTCTTC. Translated: CASSEARQFYNEQFF.

The V call is TRBV6-6, the J call TRBJ2-2, with D tentatively TRBD2 (6 bases). Trimming removed 7 bases from V and 4 bases from J, with 16 bases in between. The germline CDR1 and CDR2 sequences are MNHNY and SVGAGI (reference sequence). CDR3 size: 15 residues. The CDR3 region is CASTQYRDFTGELFF. CDR3 in DNA: TGTGCCAGCACCCAATACCGGGACTTCACCGGGGAGCTGTTTTTT.

This clonotype was seen a handful of times. The chain employs TRBV29-1 and TRBJ2-7; D remains ambiguous. CDR1 and CDR2 from the germline V gene are SQVTM and ANQGSEA. Trimming pared 1 base from V and 0 bases from J, leaving 7 bases between. This CDR3 is 13 amino acids long. CDR3 sequence: CSVEVLNSYEQYF. Here the CDR3 DNA reads TGCAGCGTTGAAGTACTAAACTCCTACGAGCAGTACTTC.

The V and J genes are TRBV27 and TRBJ1-5; unclear D gene. Trimming stripped 2 bases from V and 2 bases from J, with 10 bases between. This CDR3 has 15 residues. Looked up from germline, CDR1 is MNHEY and CDR2 is SMNVEV (reference sequence). CDR3 bases: TGTGCCAGCAGTTTACTAGGATCCGGCAATCAGCCCCAGCATTTT. It specifies CASSLLGSGNQPQHF.

V and J are TRBV10-2 and TRBJ2-3, with 7 bases that match TRBD2. Trimming cost V 3 bases and J 2 bases; bases outside gene matches: 8. This CDR3 has 16 amino acids. CDR1 WSHSY and CDR2 SAAADI come from the germline V gene. CDR3 DNA sequence: TGCGCCAGCAGTGAACTAGCGCGAAGACCCACAGATACGCAGTATTTT. Translated, it gives CASSELARRPTDTQYF.

A single count supports this clonotype. V is TRBV7-3 and J is TRBJ2-2, with TRBD2 identical over 7 bases. Losses at the gene ends were 1 base for V and 5 bases for J; bases not matched to a gene: 4. The CDR3 length is 15 residues. Germline-derived CDR1 and CDR2 are SGHTA and FQGTGA. CDR3 sequence reads: CASSLIGGGTGELFF. The CDR3 bases are TGTGCCAGCAGCTTAATCGGCGGGGGTACCGGGGAGCTGTTTTTT.

The gene calls are TRBV29-1 and TRBJ2-7; D gene ambiguous. V was pared by 4 bases and J by 3 bases, with 7 bases between. In germline, CDR1 is SQVTM, CDR2 ANQGSEA. This CDR3 contains 11 residues. In DNA, the CDR3 is TGCAGCGTTGGCGGTAACTACGAGCAGTACTTC. This encodes CSVGGNYEQYF.

The V call is TRBV5-1, the J call TRBJ2-7; D not resolved. V lost 1 base and J 3 bases, leaving 11 bases between the germline ends. Germline CDR1 SGHRS, CDR2 YFSETQ. The length of the CDR3 is 14 residues. Here the CDR3 DNA reads TGCGCCAGCAGCTTGCAGTATGACGGCTACGAGCAGTACTTC. It encodes CASSLQYDGYEQYF.

The chain is built from TRBV20-1 and TRBJ2-1, with D hard to call. Per germline, CDR1 DFQATT and CDR2 SNEGSKA (reference sequence). The germline V and J ends were trimmed by 1 base and 8 bases, with 12 bases remaining between them. This CDR3 region has 13 residues. The CDR3 protein is CSARALLTDEQFF. CDR3 sequence (DNA): TGCAGTGCTAGAGCCCTTTTAACGGATGAGCAGTTCTTC.